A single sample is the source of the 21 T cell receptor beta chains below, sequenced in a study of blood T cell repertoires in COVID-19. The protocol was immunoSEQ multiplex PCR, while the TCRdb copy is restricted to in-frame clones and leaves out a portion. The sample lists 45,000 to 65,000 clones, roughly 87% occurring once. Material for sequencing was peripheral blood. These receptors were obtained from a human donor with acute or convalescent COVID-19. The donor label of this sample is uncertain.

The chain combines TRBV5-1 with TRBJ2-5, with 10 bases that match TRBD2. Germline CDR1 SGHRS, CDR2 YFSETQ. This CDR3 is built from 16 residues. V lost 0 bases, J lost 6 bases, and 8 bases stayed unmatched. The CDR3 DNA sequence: TGCGCCAGCAGCTTGGTCCAGCGGGGGGGCGCGCAGACCCAGTACTTC. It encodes CASSLVQRGGAQTQYF.

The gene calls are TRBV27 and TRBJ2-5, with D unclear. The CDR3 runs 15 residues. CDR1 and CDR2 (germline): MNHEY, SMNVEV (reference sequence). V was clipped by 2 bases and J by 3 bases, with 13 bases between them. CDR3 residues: CASSLSWAAEETQYF. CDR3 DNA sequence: TGTGCCAGCAGTTTAAGTTGGGCAGCAGAAGAGACCCAGTACTTC.

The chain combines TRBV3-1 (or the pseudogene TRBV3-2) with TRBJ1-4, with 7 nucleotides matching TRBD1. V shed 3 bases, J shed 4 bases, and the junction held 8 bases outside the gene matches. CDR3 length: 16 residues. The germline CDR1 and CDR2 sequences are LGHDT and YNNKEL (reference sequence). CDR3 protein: CASSQHQAGGNEKLFF. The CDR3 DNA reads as TGTGCCAGCAGCCAGCATCAGGCAGGGGGTAATGAAAAACTGTTTTTT.

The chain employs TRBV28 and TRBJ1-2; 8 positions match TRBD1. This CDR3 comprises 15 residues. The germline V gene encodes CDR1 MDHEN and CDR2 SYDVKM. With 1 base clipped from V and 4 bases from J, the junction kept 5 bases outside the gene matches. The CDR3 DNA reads TGTGCCAGCAGTTTATCGGCAGGGGGCCCCTATGGCTACACCTTC. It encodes CASSLSAGGPYGYTF.

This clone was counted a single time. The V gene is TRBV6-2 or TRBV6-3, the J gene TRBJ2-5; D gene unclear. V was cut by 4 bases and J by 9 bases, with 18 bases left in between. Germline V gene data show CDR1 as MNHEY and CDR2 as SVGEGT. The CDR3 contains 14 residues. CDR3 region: CASSSSGTVLAQYF. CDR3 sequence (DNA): TGTGCCAGCAGTTCGTCCGGAACAGTGTTGGCCCAGTACTTC.

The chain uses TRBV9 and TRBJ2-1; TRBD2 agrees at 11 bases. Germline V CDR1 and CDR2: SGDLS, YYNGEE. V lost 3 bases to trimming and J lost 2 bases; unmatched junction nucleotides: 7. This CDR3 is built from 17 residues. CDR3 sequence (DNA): TGTGCCAGCAGCGGGGCAGGTAGCGGGAGGGCCTACAATGAGCAGTTCTTC. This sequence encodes CASSGAGSGRAYNEQFF.

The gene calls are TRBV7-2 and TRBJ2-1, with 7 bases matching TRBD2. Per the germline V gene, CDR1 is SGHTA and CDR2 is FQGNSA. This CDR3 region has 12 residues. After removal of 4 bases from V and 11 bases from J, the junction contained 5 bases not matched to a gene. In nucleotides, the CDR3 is TGTGCCAGCAGCTCCGGACTAGACAAGCAGTTCTTC. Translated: CASSSGLDKQFF. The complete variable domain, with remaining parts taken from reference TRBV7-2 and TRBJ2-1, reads GAGVSQSPSNKVTEKGKDVELRCDPISGHTALYWYRQSLGQGLEFLIYFQGNSAPDKSGLPSDRFSAERTGGSVSTLTIQRTQQEDSAVYLCASSSGLDKQFFGPGTRLTVL.

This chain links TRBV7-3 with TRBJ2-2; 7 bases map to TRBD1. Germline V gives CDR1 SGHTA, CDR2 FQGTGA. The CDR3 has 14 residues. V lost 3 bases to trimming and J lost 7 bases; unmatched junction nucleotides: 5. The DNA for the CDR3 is TGTGCCAGCAGCTTTCGGCAGGGGGTCGGGGAGCTGTTTTTT. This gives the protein CASSFRQGVGELFF.

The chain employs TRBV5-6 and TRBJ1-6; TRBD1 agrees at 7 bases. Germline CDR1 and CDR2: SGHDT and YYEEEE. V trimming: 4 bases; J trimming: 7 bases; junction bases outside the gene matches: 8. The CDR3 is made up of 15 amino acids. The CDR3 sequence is CASSATGTANSPLHF. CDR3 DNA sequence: TGTGCCAGCAGCGCTACCGGGACAGCAAATTCACCCCTCCACTTT. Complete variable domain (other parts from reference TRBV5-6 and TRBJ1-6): DAGVTQSPTHLIKTRGQQVTLRCSPKSGHDTVSWYQQALGQGPQFIFQYYEEEERQRGNFPDRFSGHQFPNYSSELNVNALLLGDSALYLCASSATGTANSPLHFGNGTRLTVT.

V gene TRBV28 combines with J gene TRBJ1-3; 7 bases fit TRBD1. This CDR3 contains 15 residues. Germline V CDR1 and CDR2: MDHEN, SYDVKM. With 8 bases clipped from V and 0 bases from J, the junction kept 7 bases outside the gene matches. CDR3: CASAEGALSGNTIYF. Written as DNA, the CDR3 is TGTGCCAGCGCCGAGGGGGCCCTCTCTGGAAACACCATATATTTT.

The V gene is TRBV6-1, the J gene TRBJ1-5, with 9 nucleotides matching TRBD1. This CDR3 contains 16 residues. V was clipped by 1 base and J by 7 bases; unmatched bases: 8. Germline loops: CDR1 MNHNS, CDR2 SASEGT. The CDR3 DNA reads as TGTGCCAGCAGTGAAGTCTTCGACAGGGGGGCGCAGCCCCAGCATTTT. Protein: CASSEVFDRGAQPQHF.

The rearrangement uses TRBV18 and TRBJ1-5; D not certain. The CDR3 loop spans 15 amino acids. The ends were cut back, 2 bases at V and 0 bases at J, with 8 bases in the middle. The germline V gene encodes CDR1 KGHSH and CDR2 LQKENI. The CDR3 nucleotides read TGTGCCAGCTCACCAAACAGCAATAGCAATCAGCCCCAGCATTTT. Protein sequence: CASSPNSNSNQPQHF.

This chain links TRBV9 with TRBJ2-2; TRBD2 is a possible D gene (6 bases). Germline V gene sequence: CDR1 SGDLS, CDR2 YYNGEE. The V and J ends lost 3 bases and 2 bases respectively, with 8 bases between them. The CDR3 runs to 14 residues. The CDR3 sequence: CASSGTTNTGELFF. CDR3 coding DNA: TGTGCCAGCAGCGGGACTACCAACACCGGGGAGCTGTTTTTT.

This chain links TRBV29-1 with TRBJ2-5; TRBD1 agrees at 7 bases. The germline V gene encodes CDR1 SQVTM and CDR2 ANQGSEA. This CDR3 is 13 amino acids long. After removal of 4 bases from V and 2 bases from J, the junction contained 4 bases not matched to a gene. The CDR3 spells CSVVGGQQETQYF. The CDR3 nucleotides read TGCAGCGTTGTAGGGGGCCAACAAGAGACCCAGTACTTC.

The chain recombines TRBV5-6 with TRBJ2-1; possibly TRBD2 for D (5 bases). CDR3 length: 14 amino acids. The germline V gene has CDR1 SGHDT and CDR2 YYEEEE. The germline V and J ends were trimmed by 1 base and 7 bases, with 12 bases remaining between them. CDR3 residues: CASSLRRYGNEQFF. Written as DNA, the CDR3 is TGTGCCAGCAGCTTGAGGAGGTATGGGAATGAGCAGTTCTTC.

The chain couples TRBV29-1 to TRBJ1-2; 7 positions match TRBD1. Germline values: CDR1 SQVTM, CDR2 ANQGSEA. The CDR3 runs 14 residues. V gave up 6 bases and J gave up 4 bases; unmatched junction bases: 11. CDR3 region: CSVTGTVSFYGYTF. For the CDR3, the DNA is TGCAGCGTAACCGGGACAGTTTCTTTCTATGGCTACACCTTC.

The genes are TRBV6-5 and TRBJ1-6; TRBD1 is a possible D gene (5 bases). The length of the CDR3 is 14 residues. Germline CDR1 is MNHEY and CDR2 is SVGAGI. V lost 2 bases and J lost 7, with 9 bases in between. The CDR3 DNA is TGTGCCAGCAGTTACGGGGGGTACAATTCACCCCTCCACTTT. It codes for CASSYGGYNSPLHF.

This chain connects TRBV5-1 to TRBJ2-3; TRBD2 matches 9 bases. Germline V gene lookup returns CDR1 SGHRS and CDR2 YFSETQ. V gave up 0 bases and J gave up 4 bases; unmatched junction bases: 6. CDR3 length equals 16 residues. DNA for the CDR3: TGCGCCAGCAGCTTGGAGCCTAGCGGGACCGCAGATACGCAGTATTTT. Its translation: CASSLEPSGTADTQYF.

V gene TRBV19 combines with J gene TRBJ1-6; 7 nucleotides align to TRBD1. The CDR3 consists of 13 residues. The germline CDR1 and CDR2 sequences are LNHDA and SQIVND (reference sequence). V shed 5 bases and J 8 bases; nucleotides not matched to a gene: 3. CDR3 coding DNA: TGTGCCAGTAGTCCTGGACAGGATTCACCCCTCCACTTT. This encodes CASSPGQDSPLHF.

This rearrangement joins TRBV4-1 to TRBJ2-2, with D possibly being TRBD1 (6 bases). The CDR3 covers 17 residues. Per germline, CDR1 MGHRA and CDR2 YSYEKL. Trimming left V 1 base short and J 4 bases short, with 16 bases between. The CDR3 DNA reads TGCGCCAGCAGCCAAGGAGCTGGACAGTTCTTCACCGGGGAGCTGTTTTTT. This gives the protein CASSQGAGQFFTGELFF.

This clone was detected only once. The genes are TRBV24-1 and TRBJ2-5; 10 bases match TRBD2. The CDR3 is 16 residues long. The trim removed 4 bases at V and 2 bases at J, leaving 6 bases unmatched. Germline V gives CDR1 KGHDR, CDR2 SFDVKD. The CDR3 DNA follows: TGTGCCACCAGTGACCCCGGACTAGCGGCTCAAGAGACCCAGTACTTC. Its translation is CATSDPGLAAQETQYF.